The present T cell receptor beta chain was sequenced within a study of blood T cell repertoires in COVID-19. Trimming took 0 bases from V and 0 from J, leaving 9 bases between them. The CDR3 extends over 15 amino acids. Germline CDR1 is LGHNA and CDR2 is YNFKEQ. The method was immunoSEQ multiplex PCR; TCRdb's version includes in-frame clones alone and lacks a portion of them. This sample has more than 200,000 clones; about 91% occur once, and the top ten carry just under 6.5%. The specimen was peripheral blood. The chain recombines TRBV4-2 with TRBJ2-7; no firm D call. The receptor was derived from a woman in her twenties or thirties with COVID-19, enrolled during active disease. The CDR3 DNA reads TGTGCCAGCAGCCAAGAACAGCTCAACTCCTACGAGCAGTACTTC. Translation gives CASSQEQLNSYEQYF.